Below, 20 T cell receptor gamma chains from the same sample are listed, as sequenced in a study of gamma delta lymphoproliferative disorders and STAT genes. Sequencing used genomic DNA taken from PBMCs of patients and controls. TCRdb reran clone calling via CATT on the multiplex PCR reads. The data contain about 1,900 gamma-chain clones, 7% to 8% of them seen just once; the ten biggest clones take up about 66%. The sample taken for sequencing was blood. These receptors all come from a human donor with gamma-delta T-cell large granular lymphocyte leukemia.

This clone qualifies as medium-sized. The rearrangement links TRGV8 to TRGJ1 or TRGJ2. No J gene was available from TCRdb, and it was assigned here by a germline match of the DNA. V trimming: 5 bases; J trimming: 2 bases; junction bases outside the gene matches: 3. The CDR3 contains 12 residues. Looked up from germline, CDR1 is VENAVY and CDR2 is YDSYNSRV. The CDR3 region is CATWAYYYKKLF. The CDR3 nucleotides read TGTGCCACCTGGGCGTATTATTATAAGAAACTCTTT.

This clone counts as medium-sized. The genes are TRGV3 and TRGJ1 or TRGJ2. As TCRdb names no J gene, one was assigned here on the basis of a DNA match to germline. The germline gives CDR1 VTNTFY, CDR2 YDVSTARD (reference sequence). V gave up 0 bases and J gave up 8 bases; unmatched junction bases: 13. This CDR3 comprises 15 residues. As DNA, the CDR3 is TGTGCCACCTGGGACAGGAAGGAACCTTCGGATAAGAAACTCTTT. This encodes CATWDRKEPSDKKLF.

As regards this clone: This DNA's translation differs at residue 12 from TCRdb's protein, which comes from a much larger clone; a read error is likely, and the protein shown is translated from the DNA. CDR3: CALWEVRRELGTKIKVF. The CDR3, as DNA: TGTGCCTTGTGGGAGGTGCGGCGGGAGTTGGGCACAAAAATCAAGGTATTT. This chain joins TRGV9 and TRGJP. TCRdb lists no J gene, so it was determined here by aligning the DNA to germline. The germline CDR1 and CDR2 sequences are GITISATS and ISYDGTV (reference sequence). CDR3 length equals 17 residues.

This clone was seen ten or more times. The identical CDR3 is also encoded by other nucleotide sequences in the sample. The gene calls are TRGV9 and TRGJ1 or TRGJ2. The J gene, absent from TCRdb, was called here by matching the DNA to germline. The germline V gene has CDR1 GITISATS and CDR2 ISYDGTV (reference sequence). The CDR3 covers 13 residues. The V and J ends lost 0 bases and 10 bases, in that order; junction bases with no gene match: 9. CDR3 bases: TGTGCCTTGTGGGAGGTGGGGCGATTCAAGAAACTCTTT. Amino acids: CALWEVGRFKKLF.

Sample share makes this clone medium-sized. This chain joins TRGV2 and TRGJ1 or TRGJ2. TCRdb supplies no J gene; here it was assigned by aligning the nucleotide sequence to germline. The CDR3 runs to 10 residues. Germline CDR1 and CDR2: EGSNGY and YDSYNSKV. The J segment lost 12 bases and the V segment lost 5 bases, leaving 7 bases of the junction unmatched. The CDR3 spells CATWGRGKLF. The CDR3 DNA reads TGTGCCACCTGGGGACGTGGGAAACTCTTT.

Remarks on this clone: TCRdb's protein for this DNA is that of a much larger clone and differs from the translation at residue 7, likely a read error; the protein shown is the DNA translation. V gene TRGV8 combines with J gene TRGJ1 or TRGJ2. The J gene, missing from TCRdb, was assigned here through DNA to germline matching. The CDR3 runs 12 residues. Germline V gene lookup returns CDR1 VENAVY and CDR2 YDSYNSRV. V shed 0 bases, J shed 6 bases, and the junction held 2 bases outside the gene matches. The CDR3 DNA sequence: TGTGCCACCTGGGATAGGATTTATAAGAAACTCTTT. Its protein product is CATWDRIYKKLF.

In this sample, this clone is medium-sized. J is TRGJ1 or TRGJ2 and V is TRGV8. The J gene comes from matching the DNA to germline here; TCRdb lacks it. CDR3 length: 16 amino acids. Trimming at V came to 0 bases and at J to 7 bases, leaving 15 bases not matched to a gene. Germline V lookup: CDR1 VENAVY, CDR2 YDSYNSRV. The CDR3 spells CATWDRRCSEGYKKLF. The CDR3 DNA sequence: TGTGCCACCTGGGATAGGAGGTGCAGTGAAGGGTATAAGAAACTCTTT.

By proportion, this clone is medium-sized. The chain couples TRGV3 to TRGJP2. The J gene, absent from TCRdb, was called here by matching the DNA to germline. The CDR3 has 10 amino acids. V lost 4 bases, J lost 16 bases, and 6 bases stayed unmatched. Germline V gives CDR1 VTNTFY, CDR2 YDVSTARD (reference sequence). Here the CDR3 DNA reads TGTGCCACCTGGGAGGGATCCAAGACGTTT. This encodes CATWEGSKTF.

Within the sample, this clone is medium-sized. This chain links TRGV2 with TRGJP2. TCRdb lists no J gene, so it was determined here by aligning the DNA to germline. Germline lookup yields CDR1 EGSNGY and CDR2 YDSYNSKV. With 1 base clipped from V and 7 bases from J, the junction kept 3 bases outside the gene matches. There are 13 residues in the CDR3. CDR3 DNA sequence: TGTGCCACCTGGGACGGTCATGATTGGATCAAGACGTTT. Its translation: CATWDGHDWIKTF.

This clone is termed medium-sized. The V and J genes are TRGV9 and TRGJP1. The J gene was missing in TCRdb and was found by matching the end of the DNA to germline. The CDR3 loop spans 9 amino acids. Looked up from germline, CDR1 is GITISATS and CDR2 is ISYDGTV (reference sequence). CDR3 protein: CSGVWFKIF. The DNA of the CDR3 is TGTAGTGGGGTTTGGTTCAAGATATTT.

At least ten counts were recorded for this clone. The chain employs TRGV9 and TRGJ1 or TRGJ2. TCRdb does not report a J gene; here it was assigned by matching the DNA to germline references. Germline CDR1 and CDR2: GITISATS and ISYDGTV (reference sequence). CDR3 length equals 13 residues. Trimming removed 1 base from V and 5 bases from J; junction bases left unmatched: 5. CDR3 bases: TGTGCCTTGTGGGAGGTAACCCATTATAAGAAACTCTTT. Its protein product is CALWEVTHYKKLF.

The chain recombines TRGV10 with TRGJ1 or TRGJ2. The J gene is absent in TCRdb and was assigned here via DNA matching to germline. TRGV10 has ORF status, its function being uncertain. V shed 11 bases, J shed 9 bases, and the junction held 5 bases outside the gene matches. The length of the CDR3 is 9 residues. DNA of the CDR3: TGTGCTGCGGATCGTAAGAAACTCTTT. It is translated as CAADRKKLF.

This clone counts as medium-sized. This chain links TRGV10 with TRGJ1 or TRGJ2. Here the J gene was assigned by germline matching of the DNA, as TCRdb has none. TRGV10 is reported as an ORF; its role is uncertain. The CDR3 covers 12 residues. V lost 8 bases, J lost 1 base, and 3 bases stayed unmatched. DNA for the CDR3: TGTGCTGCGTGGGATAATTATTATAAGAAACTCTTT. Translated, it gives CAAWDNYYKKLF.

This clone rates as medium-sized. The J gene is TRGJP2, the V gene TRGV2. The J gene is not listed in TCRdb, so it was assigned here from a DNA match to germline. The CDR3 loop spans 16 amino acids. The J segment lost 0 bases and the V segment lost 1 base, leaving 5 bases of the junction unmatched. CDR1 EGSNGY and CDR2 YDSYNSKV come from the germline V gene. CDR3 sequence: CATWDGIDSSDWIKTF. CDR3 nucleotide sequence: TGTGCCACCTGGGACGGTATAGATAGTAGTGATTGGATCAAGACGTTT.

This clone is deemed medium-sized (0.01 to 0.1%). The chain uses TRGV10 and TRGJ1 or TRGJ2. TCRdb leaves out the J gene; it was filled in here by matching the DNA to germline. TRGV10 belongs to the ORF category, with a function that is uncertain. This CDR3 has 12 amino acids. Losses at the gene ends were 8 bases for V and 6 bases for J; bases not matched to a gene: 8. The CDR3 coding sequence is TGTGCTGCGTGGGGGTCCGTTTATAAGAAACTCTTT. Residues: CAAWGSVYKKLF.

By share of the sample, this clone is medium-sized. CDR3 region: CATWDGGQELGKKIKVF. The CDR3 DNA reads TGTGCCACCTGGGACGGGGGACAAGAGTTGGGCAAAAAAATCAAGGTATTT. This chain links TRGV2 with TRGJP. TCRdb carries no J gene annotation; the J gene was assigned here by matching the DNA with germline. The CDR3 has 17 amino acids. Germline V gene lookup returns CDR1 EGSNGY and CDR2 YDSYNSKV. V lost 0 bases to trimming and J lost 4 bases; unmatched junction nucleotides: 3.

By proportion, this clone is medium-sized (0.01 to 0.1%). This rearrangement joins TRGV2 to TRGJ1 or TRGJ2. TCRdb records no J gene; here it was assigned by comparing the DNA to germline. The CDR3 totals 12 residues. Germline CDR1 and CDR2: EGSNGY and YDSYNSKV. With 0 bases clipped from V and 8 bases from J, the junction kept 4 bases outside the gene matches. The CDR3 loop reads CATWDGPNKKLF. The DNA for the CDR3 is TGTGCCACCTGGGACGGGCCCAATAAGAAACTCTTT.

By share, this clone ranks as medium-sized (0.01 to 0.1%). J gene calling gave no result, while the V gene is TRGV2. The CDR3 spans 12 residues. Germline CDR1 EGSNGY, CDR2 YDSYNSKV. The CDR3 DNA follows: TGTGCCACCTGGGACGCCAACTTCGGCTTGCTCTTT. As protein: CATWDANFGLLF.

By sample share, this clone is medium-sized. In nucleotides, the CDR3 is TGTGCCACCTGGGACCTGATGTATTATAAGAAACTCTTT. Translation: CATWDLMYYKKLF. V gene TRGV8 combines with J gene TRGJ1 or TRGJ2. Because TCRdb records no J gene, it was assigned here through a match of the DNA to germline. V lost 4 bases and J lost 4; bases outside the gene matches: 7. CDR3 length: 13 residues. Germline CDR1 and CDR2: VENAVY and YDSYNSRV.

This clone is termed medium-sized. J is TRGJP2 and V is TRGV3. As TCRdb names no J gene, one was assigned here on the basis of a DNA match to germline. Germline V CDR1 and CDR2: VTNTFY, YDVSTARD (reference sequence). V trimming: 0 bases; J trimming: 0 bases; junction bases outside the gene matches: 10. The CDR3 loop spans 18 amino acids. The CDR3 DNA is TGTGCCACCTGGGACAGGTCGGCAGGCAATAGTAGTGATTGGATCAAGACGTTT. Its translation is CATWDRSAGNSSDWIKTF.